This entry concerns a single T cell receptor beta chain. Its target is not known. These data belong to a study of metastatic and nonmetastatic thyroid tumors. About the study: Repertoire comparison spanned blood and tumor or nodule tissue of malignant and benign thyroid patients. The study's findings and limits: Reports indicated that malignant thyroid tumors showed significantly higher TCR beta diversity than benign nodules did, in blood and tumor.

Original handling: A classifier for distant metastasis in papillary thyroid cancer was constructed using CDR3 differences observed across clinicopathological groups. TCRdb redid the clone calls on the PCR reads using MiXCR. What appears here as the V and J calls and clone size reflects TCRdb's work, not the paper's. Of 10,000 to 15,000 clones in the sample, 27% are singletons; the top ten hold about 19%. Trimming shortened V by 3 bases and J by 0 bases, and 12 bases separated the two germline ends. Germline values: CDR1 MRHNA, CDR2 SNTAGT. This CDR3 contains 15 residues. Nobody among the patients had been given any treatment before thyroid surgery.

The chain employs TRBV6-4 and TRBJ2-7; D is unclear. The sequenced material came from tumor tissue. This receptor was taken from a female donor with papillary thyroid cancer or a benign thyroid nodule (not recorded which). Some clones in this sample may be carry-over from other donors' samples. CDR3: CASSEGGRFSYEQYF. The CDR3 bases are TGTGCCAGCAGTGAGGGCGGCCGTTTCTCCTACGAGCAGTACTTC.